The 2 T cell receptor beta chains below all came from one sample that was sequenced in a study of T cells after yellow fever vaccination. TCRdb reanalysed the 5' RACE reads using MiXCR and keeps one entry per CDR3 protein. The sample shows under 200,000 distinct CDR3 sequences, 8% to 13% of them seen only once. Sequences were derived from CD8+ T cells sorted from PBMCs, sampled 15 days after the yellow fever booster vaccination. The origin of the receptors is a man younger than 35 who received the YFV17D yellow fever vaccine.

This clonotype has just a few counts. Here the CDR3 reads CASEDGAWPQHF. CDR3 bases: TGTGCCAGTGAGGACGGGGCTTGGCCCCAGCATTTT. The V gene is TRBV6-1, the J gene TRBJ1-5; possibly TRBD1 for D (5 bases). Germline V gene lookup returns CDR1 MNHNS and CDR2 SASEGT. Trimming left V 9 bases short and J 9 bases short, with 15 bases between. This CDR3 comprises 12 residues.

This clonotype appeared a few times. The chain has TRBV7-9 and TRBJ2-5, with 9 positions matching TRBD1. Trimming took 5 bases from V and 0 from J; bases not matched to a gene: 7. This CDR3 contains 16 residues. Germline assignment: CDR1 SEHNR and CDR2 FQNEAQ (reference sequence). CDR3 protein: CASSRTTGGDQETQYF. For the CDR3, the DNA is TGTGCCAGCAGCCGGACGACAGGGGGGGACCAAGAGACCCAGTACTTC.